Given below is one T cell receptor (beta chain) in context. TCRdb's table, derived via immunoSEQ multiplex PCR, lists solely in-frame clones and lacks some. Of 130,000 or so clones in the sample, about 93% were seen once. This sample was taken from a study of control samples from healthy donors and cancer patients. Trimming removed 8 bases from V and 2 bases from J, with 7 bases in between. There are 13 residues in the CDR3. From germline, CDR1 is MDHEN and CDR2 SYDVKM. The material sequenced was PBMCs. The chain links TRBV28 to TRBJ2-6; D ambiguous. This receptor was obtained from a man in his sixties with colorectal cancer. CDR3 sequence reads: CASRSPGANVLTF. The CDR3 region has the DNA TGTGCCAGCCGCTCCCCTGGGGCCAACGTCCTGACTTTC.